Sequencing of this T cell receptor (beta chain) was carried out in a study of OX40 agonist ivuxolimab in advanced cancers. Study conclusions and caveats: The study found among the lowest clonal expansion in partial responders at 0.1-3.0 mg/kg. Clonal expansion was seen in CD4+ and CD8+ blood T cells by week 6 at 0.1 to 3.0 mg/kg.

This CDR3 region has 14 residues. V lost 0 bases, J lost 0 bases, and 4 bases lay in between. Germline V gene sequence: CDR1 LNHNV, CDR2 YYDKDF (reference sequence). Some clones are missing from TCRdb's copy, which holds only in-frame ones; the method was immunoSEQ multiplex PCR. The sample holds about 99,000 clones; 95% to 97% are singletons and the top ten take 2% to 2.5%. About this clone: Its antigen is undetermined.

The chain links TRBV15 to TRBJ2-3; D not certain. This specimen was CD4+ or CD8+ T cells sorted from blood, taken in a trial of the OX40 agonist ivuxolimab. The sequence was collected from an adult with an advanced solid tumor such as melanoma, head and neck, liver or kidney cancer. CDR3 in DNA: TGTGCCACCAGCAGAGAAAGTAGCACAGATACGCAGTATTTT. It is translated as CATSRESSTDTQYF.